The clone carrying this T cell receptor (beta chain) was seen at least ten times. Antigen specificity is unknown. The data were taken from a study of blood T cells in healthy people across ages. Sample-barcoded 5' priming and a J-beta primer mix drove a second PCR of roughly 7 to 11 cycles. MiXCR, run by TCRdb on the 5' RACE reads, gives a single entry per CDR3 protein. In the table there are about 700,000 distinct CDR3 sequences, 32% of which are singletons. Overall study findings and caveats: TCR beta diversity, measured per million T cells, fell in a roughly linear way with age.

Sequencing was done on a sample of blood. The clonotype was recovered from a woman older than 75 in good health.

As DNA, the CDR3 is TGTGCCAGCAGCTTAGCGGGCGGCGGGGGGGCCTGGGAGACCCAGTACTTC. Protein product: CASSLAGGGGAWETQYF. The rearrangement links TRBV7-8 to TRBJ2-5; 9 bases fit TRBD2. The ends lost 0 bases at V and 5 bases at J; junction bases unmatched: 10. This CDR3 region has 17 residues. Germline lookup yields CDR1 SGHVS and CDR2 FQNEAQ.